A selection of T cell receptor beta chains follows, all from one sample in a study of beta chain features in type 1 diabetes. Profiled with immunoSEQ multiplex PCR; TCRdb holds only in-frame clones, not every one. The sample consists of 200,000 to 250,000 clones, approximately 11% of them appearing once. Sequenced input: central memory CD4+ T cells from blood. These receptors all stem from a man aged 18 to 29 in good health. Each CDR3 is given with its conserved first and last residue. A D gene is named only where the DNA matches it firmly. Only some rows state a clone size, as once, few, many or a class for expanded clones.

d_gene | j_gene | abundance | v_gene | CDR3nt | CDR3aa
- | TRBJ1-5 | many | TRBV28 | TGTGCCAGCACCGATGCCGGGGGCAATCAGCCCCAGCATTTT | CASTDAGGNQPQHF
- | TRBJ1-1 | - | TRBV18 | TGTGCCAGCTCATCGGGACAGAACACTGAAGCTTTCTTT | CASSSGQNTEAFF
- | TRBJ1-1 | - | TRBV6-1 | TGTGCCAGCAGTAGAATAGGGACCGCGAACACTGAAGCTTTCTTT | CASSRIGTANTEAFF
TRBD1 | TRBJ1-2 | - | TRBV10-3 | TGTGCCATCAGCACAGGGGGCGCGTACGGCTACACCTTC | CAISTGGAYGYTF
TRBD2 | TRBJ2-3 | - | TRBV29-1 | TGCGCAAAAGCGGGGGGTTCAGATACGCAGTATTTT | CAKAGGSDTQYF
- | TRBJ2-7 | - | TRBV30 | TGTGCCTGGAGTGTTAACGACTACGAGCAGTACTTC | CAWSVNDYEQYF
- | TRBJ2-1 | many | TRBV15 | TGTGCCACCAGCAGAGATCGGAGGCCCCCCAATGAGCAGTTCTTC | CATSRDRRPPNEQFF
- | TRBJ2-5 | - | TRBV4-1 | TGCGCCAGCAGCCAAGGGGCTAGCTGGGAGACCCAGTACTTC | CASSQGASWETQYF
- | TRBJ2-7 | - | TRBV11-2 | TGTGCCAGCAGCTTAGGCCGGACAGCCACCTACGAGCAGTACTTC | CASSLGRTATYEQYF
- | TRBJ1-2 | - | TRBV29-1 | TGCAGCGCTCACACCTGGGACACCTTCTATGGCTACACCTTC | CSAHTWDTFYGYTF
TRBD2 | TRBJ2-3 | few | TRBV6-5 | TGTGCCAGCACCTCCGGGACTAGAAGCACAGATACGCAGTATTTT | CASTSGTRSTDTQYF
- | TRBJ1-3 | few | TRBV28 | TGTGCCAGCAGTTTTCAGTGGGCTCTAGGAAACACCATATATTTT | CASSFQWALGNTIYF